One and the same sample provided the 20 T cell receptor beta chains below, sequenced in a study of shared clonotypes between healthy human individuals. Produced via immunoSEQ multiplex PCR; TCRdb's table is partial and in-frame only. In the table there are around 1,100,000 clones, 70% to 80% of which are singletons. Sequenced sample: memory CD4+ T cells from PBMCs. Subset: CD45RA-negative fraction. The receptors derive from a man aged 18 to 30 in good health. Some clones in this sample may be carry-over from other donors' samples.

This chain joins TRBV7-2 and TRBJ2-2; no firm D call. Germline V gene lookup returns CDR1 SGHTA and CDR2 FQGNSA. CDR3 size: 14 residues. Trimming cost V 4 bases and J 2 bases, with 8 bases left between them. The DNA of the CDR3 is TGTGCCAGCAGCTCCGGACCTAACACCGGGGAGCTGTTTTTT. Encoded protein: CASSSGPNTGELFF.

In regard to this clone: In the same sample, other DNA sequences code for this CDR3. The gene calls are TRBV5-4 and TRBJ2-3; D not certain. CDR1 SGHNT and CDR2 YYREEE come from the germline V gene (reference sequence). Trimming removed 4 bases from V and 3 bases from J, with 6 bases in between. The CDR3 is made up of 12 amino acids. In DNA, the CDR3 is TGTGCCAGCAGCCTCAGGACAGATACGCAGTATTTT. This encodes CASSLRTDTQYF.

The CDR3 DNA sequence: TGTGCCATCAGTGGGGGGCAAGAGCGGATCGAGACCCAGTACTTC. The encoded protein is CAISGGQERIETQYF. This chain connects TRBV10-3 to TRBJ2-5; D perhaps matches TRBD1 (6 bases). The CDR3 length is 15 residues. V was trimmed by 4 bases and J by 5 bases, leaving 17 bases between them. Germline assignment: CDR1 ENHRY and CDR2 SYGVKD.

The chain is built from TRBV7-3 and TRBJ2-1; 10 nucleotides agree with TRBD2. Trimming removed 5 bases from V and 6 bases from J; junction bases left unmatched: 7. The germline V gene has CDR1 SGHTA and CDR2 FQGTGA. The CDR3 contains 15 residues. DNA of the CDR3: TGTGCCAGCAGCCTCGAGGGACTAGCGAGCAATGAGCAGTTCTTC. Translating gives CASSLEGLASNEQFF.

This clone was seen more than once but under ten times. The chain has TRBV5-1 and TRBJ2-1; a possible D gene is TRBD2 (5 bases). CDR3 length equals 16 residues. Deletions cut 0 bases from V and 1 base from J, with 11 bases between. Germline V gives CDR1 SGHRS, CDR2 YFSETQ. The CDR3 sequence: CASSLAPSHSYNEQFF. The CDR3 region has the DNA TGCGCCAGCAGCTTGGCTCCTAGCCATTCCTACAATGAGCAGTTCTTC.

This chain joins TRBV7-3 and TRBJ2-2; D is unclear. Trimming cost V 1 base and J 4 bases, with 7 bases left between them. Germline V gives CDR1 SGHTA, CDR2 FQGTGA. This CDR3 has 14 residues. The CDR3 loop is CASSLKSATGELFF. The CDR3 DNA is TGTGCCAGCAGCTTAAAGTCCGCCACCGGGGAGCTGTTTTTT.

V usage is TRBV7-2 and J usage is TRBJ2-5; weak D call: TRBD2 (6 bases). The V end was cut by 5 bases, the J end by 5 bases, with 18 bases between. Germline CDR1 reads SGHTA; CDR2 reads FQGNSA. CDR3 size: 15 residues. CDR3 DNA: TGTGCCAGCAGCACGGGACTCTCGAGCGGGGAGACCCAGTACTTC. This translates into CASSTGLSSGETQYF.

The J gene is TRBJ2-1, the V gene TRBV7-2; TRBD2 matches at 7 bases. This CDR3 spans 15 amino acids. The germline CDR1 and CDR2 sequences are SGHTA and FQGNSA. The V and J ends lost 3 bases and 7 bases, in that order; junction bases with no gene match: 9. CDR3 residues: CASSFQTSVFNEQFF. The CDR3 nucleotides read TGTGCCAGCAGCTTTCAAACTAGCGTATTTAATGAGCAGTTCTTC.

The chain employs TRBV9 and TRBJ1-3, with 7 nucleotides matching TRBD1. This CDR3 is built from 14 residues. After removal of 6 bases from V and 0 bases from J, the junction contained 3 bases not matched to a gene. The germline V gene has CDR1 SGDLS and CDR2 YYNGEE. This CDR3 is CASNRQGSGNTIYF. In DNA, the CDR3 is TGTGCCAGCAACAGACAGGGCTCTGGAAACACCATATATTTT.

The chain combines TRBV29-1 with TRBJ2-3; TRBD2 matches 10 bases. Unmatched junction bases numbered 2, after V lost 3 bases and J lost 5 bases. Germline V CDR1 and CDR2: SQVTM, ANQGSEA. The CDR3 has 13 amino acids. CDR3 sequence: CSVDPSGGDTQYF. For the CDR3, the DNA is TGCAGCGTTGATCCTAGCGGGGGAGATACGCAGTATTTT.

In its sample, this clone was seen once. The chain's CDR3 is CASSLGQGAGDTQYF. For the CDR3, the DNA is TGTGCCAGCAGCCTAGGACAGGGGGCGGGAGATACGCAGTATTTT. The chain couples TRBV11-3 to TRBJ2-3; 11 positions agree with TRBD1. CDR3 size: 15 residues. The V gene's germline CDR1 is SGHNT and CDR2 YENEEA. With V trimmed by 5 bases and J by 5 bases, 6 bases remained unmatched.

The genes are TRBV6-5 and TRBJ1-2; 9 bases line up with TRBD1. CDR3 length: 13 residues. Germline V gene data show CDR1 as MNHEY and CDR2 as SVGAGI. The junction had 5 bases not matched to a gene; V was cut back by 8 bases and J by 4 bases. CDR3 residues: CASLGQGAYGYTF. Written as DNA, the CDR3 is TGTGCCAGCCTGGGACAGGGAGCCTATGGCTACACCTTC.

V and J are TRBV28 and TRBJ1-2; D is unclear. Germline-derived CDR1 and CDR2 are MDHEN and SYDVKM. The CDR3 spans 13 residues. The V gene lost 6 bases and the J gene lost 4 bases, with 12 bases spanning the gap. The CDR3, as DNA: TGTGCCAGCAGCGGCGGACTAGGCTATGGCTACACCTTC. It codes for CASSGGLGYGYTF.

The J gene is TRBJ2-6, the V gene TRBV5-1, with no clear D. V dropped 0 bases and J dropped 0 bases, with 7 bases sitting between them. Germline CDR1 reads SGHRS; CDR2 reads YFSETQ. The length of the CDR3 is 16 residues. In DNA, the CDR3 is TGCGCCAGCAGCTTGGCCGGCCTCTCTGGGGCCAACGTCCTGACTTTC. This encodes CASSLAGLSGANVLTF.

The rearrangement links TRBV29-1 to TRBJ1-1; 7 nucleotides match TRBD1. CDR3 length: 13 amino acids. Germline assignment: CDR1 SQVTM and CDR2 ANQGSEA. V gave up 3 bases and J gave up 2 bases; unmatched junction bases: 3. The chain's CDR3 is CSVDGTDNTEAFF. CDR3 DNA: TGCAGCGTTGACGGGACAGATAACACTGAAGCTTTCTTT.

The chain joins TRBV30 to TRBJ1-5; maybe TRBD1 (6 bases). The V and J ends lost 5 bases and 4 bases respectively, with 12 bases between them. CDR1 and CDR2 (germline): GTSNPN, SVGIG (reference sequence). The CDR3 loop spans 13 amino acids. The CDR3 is CAWRRDNNQPQHF. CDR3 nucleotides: TGTGCCTGGCGCCGGGACAATAATCAGCCCCAGCATTTT.

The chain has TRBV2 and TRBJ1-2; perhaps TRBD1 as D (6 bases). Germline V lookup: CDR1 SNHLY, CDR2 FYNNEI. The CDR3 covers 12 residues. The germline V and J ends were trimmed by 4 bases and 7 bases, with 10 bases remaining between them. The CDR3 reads CASSVGGGGYTF. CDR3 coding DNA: TGTGCCAGCAGTGTTGGGGGCGGTGGCTACACCTTC.

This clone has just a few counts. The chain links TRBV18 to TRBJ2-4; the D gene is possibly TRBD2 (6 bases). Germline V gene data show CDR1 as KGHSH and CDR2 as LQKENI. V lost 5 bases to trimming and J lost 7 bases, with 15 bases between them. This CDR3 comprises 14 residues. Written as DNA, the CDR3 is TGTGCCAGCTCAGGAGGGGCCCAAAGGAACATTCAGTACTTC. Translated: CASSGGAQRNIQYF.

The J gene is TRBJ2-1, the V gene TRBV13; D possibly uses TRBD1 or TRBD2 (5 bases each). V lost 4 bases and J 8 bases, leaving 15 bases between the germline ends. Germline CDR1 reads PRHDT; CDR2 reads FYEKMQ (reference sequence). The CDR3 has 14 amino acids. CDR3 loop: CASSSGSGSDEQFF. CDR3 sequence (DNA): TGTGCCAGCAGCTCCGGATCAGGGAGCGATGAGCAGTTCTTC.

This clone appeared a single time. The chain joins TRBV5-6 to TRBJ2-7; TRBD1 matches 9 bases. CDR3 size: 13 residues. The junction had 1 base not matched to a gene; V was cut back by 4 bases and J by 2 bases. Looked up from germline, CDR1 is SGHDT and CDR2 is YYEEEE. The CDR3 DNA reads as TGTGCCAGCAGCGGACAGGGGACCTACGAGCAGTACTTC. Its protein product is CASSGQGTYEQYF.